This T cell receptor beta chain was found in a study of metastatic and nonmetastatic thyroid tumors. Study information: A comparison of repertoires was made across blood and tumor or nodule tissue from malignant and benign thyroid patients.

TCRdb re-called the PCR reads through MiXCR. The sample has under 30,000 clones; about 15% are singletons. Overall study results and limits: When malignant thyroid tumors were compared with benign nodules, TCR beta diversity was reportedly significantly higher in the malignant tumors. This held in both blood and tumor samples.

None of the patients had undergone any treatment ahead of thyroid surgery. This clone has a count of ten or more. Antigen unknown. After removal of 6 bases from V and 5 bases from J, the junction contained 9 bases not matched to a gene. Germline V gene lookup returns CDR1 MDHEN and CDR2 SYDVKM. The CDR3 length is 15 residues. Sequenced input: blood. This sequence originates from a female donor with papillary thyroid cancer or a benign thyroid nodule (not recorded which). Some clones in this sample may be carry-over from other donors' samples. The V call is TRBV28, the J call TRBJ2-7, with 11 nucleotides matching TRBD2. The CDR3 region has the DNA TGTGCCAGCAGCGGACTAGCGGGTGGAGAGGACGAGCAGTACTTC. The encoded protein is CASSGLAGGEDEQYF. Full variable domain (remainder filled in from reference TRBV28 and TRBJ2-7): DVKVTQSSRYLVKRTGEKVFLECVQDMDHENMFWYRQDPGLGLRLIYFSYDVKMKEKGDIPEGYSVSREKKERFSLILESASTNQTSMYLCASSGLAGGEDEQYFGPGTRLTVT.